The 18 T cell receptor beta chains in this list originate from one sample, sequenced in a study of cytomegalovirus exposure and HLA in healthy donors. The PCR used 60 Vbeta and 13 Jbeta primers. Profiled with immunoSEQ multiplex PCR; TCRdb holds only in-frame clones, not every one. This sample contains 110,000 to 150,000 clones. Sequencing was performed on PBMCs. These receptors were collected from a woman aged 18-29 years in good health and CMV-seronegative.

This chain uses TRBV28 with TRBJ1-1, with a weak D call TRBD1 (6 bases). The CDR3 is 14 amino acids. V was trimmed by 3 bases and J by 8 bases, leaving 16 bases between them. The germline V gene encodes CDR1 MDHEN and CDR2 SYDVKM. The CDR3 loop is CASSLPQGKEEAFF. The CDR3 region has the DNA TGTGCCAGCAGTTTGCCACAGGGTAAGGAAGAAGCTTTCTTT. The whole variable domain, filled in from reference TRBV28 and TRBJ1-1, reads DVKVTQSSRYLVKRTGEKVFLECVQDMDHENMFWYRQDPGLGLRLIYFSYDVKMKEKGDIPEGYSVSREKKERFSLILESASTNQTSMYLCASSLPQGKEEAFFGQGTRLTVV.

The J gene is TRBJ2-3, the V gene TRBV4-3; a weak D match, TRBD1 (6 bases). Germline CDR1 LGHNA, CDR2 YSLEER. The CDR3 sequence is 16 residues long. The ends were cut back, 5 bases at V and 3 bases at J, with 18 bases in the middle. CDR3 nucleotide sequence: TGCGCCAGCAGCTCTAGAACAGGGATGGGGACAGATACGCAGTATTTT. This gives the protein CASSSRTGMGTDTQYF.

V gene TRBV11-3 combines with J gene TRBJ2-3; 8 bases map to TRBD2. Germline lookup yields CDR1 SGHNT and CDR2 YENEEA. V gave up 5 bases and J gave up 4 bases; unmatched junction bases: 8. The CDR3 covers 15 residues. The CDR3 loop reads CASSPRTSMADTQYF. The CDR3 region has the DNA TGTGCCAGCAGCCCCAGGACTAGCATGGCAGATACGCAGTATTTT. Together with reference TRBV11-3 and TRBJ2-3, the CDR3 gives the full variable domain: EAGVVQSPRYKIIEKKQPVAFWCNPISGHNTLYWYLQNLGQGPELLIRYENEEAVDDSQLPKDRFSAERLKGVDSTLKIQPAELGDSAVYLCASSPRTSMADTQYFGPGTRLTVL.

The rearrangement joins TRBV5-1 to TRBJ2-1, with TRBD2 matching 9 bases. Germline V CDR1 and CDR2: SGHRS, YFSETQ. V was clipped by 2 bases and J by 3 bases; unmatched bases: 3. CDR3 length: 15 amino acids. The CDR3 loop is CASSLTSGYYNEQFF. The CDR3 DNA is TGCGCCAGCAGCTTAACTAGCGGGTACTACAATGAGCAGTTCTTC.

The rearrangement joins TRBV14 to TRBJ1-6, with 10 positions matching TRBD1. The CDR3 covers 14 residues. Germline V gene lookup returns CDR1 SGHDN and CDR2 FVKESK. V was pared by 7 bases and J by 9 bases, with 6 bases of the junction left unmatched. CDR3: CASTHGTGVSPLHF. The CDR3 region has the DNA TGTGCCAGCACGCACGGGACAGGGGTTTCACCCCTCCACTTT.

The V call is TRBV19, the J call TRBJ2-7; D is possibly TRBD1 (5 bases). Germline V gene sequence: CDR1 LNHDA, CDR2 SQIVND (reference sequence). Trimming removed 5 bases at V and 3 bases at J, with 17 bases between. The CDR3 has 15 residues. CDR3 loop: CASSPKTTALYEQYV. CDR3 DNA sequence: TGTGCCAGTAGTCCCAAAACGACAGCTCTCTACGAGCAGTACGTC.

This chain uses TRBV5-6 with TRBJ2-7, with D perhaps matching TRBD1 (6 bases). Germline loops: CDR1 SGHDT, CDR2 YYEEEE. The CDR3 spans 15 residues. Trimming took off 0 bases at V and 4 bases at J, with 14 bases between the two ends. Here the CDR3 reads CASSLVQGGQYEQYF. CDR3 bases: TGTGCCAGCAGCTTGGTACAAGGCGGACAGTACGAGCAGTACTTC.

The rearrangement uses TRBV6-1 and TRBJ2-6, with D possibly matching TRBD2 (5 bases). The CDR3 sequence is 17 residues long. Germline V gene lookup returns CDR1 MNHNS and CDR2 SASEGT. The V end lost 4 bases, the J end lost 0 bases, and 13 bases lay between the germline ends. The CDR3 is CASSGIDGLSGANVLTF. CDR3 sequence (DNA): TGTGCCAGCAGTGGGATTGACGGACTCTCTGGGGCCAACGTCCTGACTTTC.

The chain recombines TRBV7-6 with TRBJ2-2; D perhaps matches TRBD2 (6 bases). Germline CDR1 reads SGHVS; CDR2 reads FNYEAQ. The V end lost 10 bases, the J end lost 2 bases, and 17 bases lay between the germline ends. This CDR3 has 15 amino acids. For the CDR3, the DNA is TGTGCCACTACTACCGGGACTGCAAACACCGGGGAGCTGTTTTTT. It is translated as CATTTGTANTGELFF.

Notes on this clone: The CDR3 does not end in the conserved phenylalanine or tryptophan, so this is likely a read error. CDR3 protein: CASSSRGLLGDTQYC. DNA for the CDR3: TGTGCCAGCAGCTCCCGCGGGCTCCTGGGAGATACGCAGTATTGT. The chain couples TRBV9 to TRBJ2-3, with D perhaps matching TRBD2 (5 bases). V lost 4 bases and J 5 bases, leaving 17 bases between the germline ends. This CDR3 contains 15 residues. CDR1 is SGDLS, CDR2 YYNGEE, per germline.

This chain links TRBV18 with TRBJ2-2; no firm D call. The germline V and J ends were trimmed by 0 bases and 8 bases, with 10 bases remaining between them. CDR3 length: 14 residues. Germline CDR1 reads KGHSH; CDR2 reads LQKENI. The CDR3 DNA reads TGTGCCAGCTCACCACCGTCGGTTGAGGGGGAGCTGTTTTTT. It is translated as CASSPPSVEGELFF. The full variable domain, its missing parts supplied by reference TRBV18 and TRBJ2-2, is NAGVMQNPRHLVRRRGQEARLRCSPMKGHSHVYWYRQLPEEGLKFMVYLQKENIIDESGMPKERFSAEFPKEGPSILRIQQVVRGDSAAYFCASSPPSVEGELFFGEGSRLTVL.

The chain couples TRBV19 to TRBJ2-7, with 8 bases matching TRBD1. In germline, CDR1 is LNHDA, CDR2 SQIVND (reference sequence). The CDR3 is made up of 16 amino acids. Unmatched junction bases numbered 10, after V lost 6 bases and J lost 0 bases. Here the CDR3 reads CASSDAGGISSYEQYF. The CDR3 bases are TGTGCCAGTAGCGACGCAGGGGGCATCAGCTCCTACGAGCAGTACTTC.

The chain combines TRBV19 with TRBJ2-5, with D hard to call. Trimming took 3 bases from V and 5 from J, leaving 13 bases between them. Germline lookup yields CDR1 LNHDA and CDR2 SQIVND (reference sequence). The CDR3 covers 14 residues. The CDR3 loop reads CASSMSIAEETQYF. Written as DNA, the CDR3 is TGTGCCAGTAGTATGAGTATTGCGGAGGAGACCCAGTACTTC.

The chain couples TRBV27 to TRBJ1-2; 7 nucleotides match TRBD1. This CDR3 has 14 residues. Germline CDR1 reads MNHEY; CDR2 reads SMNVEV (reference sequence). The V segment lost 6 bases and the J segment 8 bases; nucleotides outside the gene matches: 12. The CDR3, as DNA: TGTGCCAGCAGACTTCTGGAGGGGGCGAAGGGCTACACCTTC. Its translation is CASRLLEGAKGYTF.

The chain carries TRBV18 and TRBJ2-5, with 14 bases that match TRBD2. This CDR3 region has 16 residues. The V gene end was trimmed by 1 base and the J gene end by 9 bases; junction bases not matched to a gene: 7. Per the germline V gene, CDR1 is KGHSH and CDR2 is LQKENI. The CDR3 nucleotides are TGTGCCAGCTCACCACGGGGACTAGCGGGAGTGTTGGCCCAGTACTTC. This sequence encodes CASSPRGLAGVLAQYF.

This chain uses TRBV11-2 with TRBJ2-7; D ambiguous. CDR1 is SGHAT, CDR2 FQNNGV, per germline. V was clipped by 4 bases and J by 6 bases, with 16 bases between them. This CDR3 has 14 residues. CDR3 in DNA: TGTGCCAGCAGCTCCGGAGACCGACCTCGCGAGCAGTACGTC. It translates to CASSSGDRPREQYV.

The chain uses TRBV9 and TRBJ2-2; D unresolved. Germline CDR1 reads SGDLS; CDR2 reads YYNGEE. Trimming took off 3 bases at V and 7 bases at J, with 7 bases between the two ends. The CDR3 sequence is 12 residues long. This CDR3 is CASSELFGELFF. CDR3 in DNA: TGTGCCAGCAGCGAGCTTTTCGGGGAGCTGTTTTTT.

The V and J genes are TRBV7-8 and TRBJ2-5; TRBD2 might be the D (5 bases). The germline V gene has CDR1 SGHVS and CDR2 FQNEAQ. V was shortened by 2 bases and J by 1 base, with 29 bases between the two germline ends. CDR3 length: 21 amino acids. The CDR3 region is CASSLYSELVTVFRVQETQYF. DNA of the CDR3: TGTGCCAGCAGCTTATACTCGGAACTAGTGACGGTCTTTAGGGTCCAAGAGACCCAGTACTTC.